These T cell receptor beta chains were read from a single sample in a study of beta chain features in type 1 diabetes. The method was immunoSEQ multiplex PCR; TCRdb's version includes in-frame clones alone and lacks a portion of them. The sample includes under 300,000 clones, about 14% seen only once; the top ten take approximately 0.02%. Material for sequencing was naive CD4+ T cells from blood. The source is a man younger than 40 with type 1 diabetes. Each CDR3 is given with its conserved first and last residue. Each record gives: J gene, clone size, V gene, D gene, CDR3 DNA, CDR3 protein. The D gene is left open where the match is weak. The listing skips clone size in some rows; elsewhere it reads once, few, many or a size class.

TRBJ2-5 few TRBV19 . TGTGCCAGTAGTACACAATACGAGACCCAGTACTTC CASSTQYETQYF
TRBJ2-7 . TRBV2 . TGTGCCAGCAGTGAGGCGGACGAGCAGTACTTC CASSEADEQYF
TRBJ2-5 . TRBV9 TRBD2 TGTGCCAGCAGCGTAGAAAGGGGAGGGGAGACCCAGTACTTC CASSVERGGETQYF
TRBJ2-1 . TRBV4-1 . TGCGCCAGCAGCTACTCCCGGGACTCCTGGGGACATGAGCAGTTCTTC CASSYSRDSWGHEQFF
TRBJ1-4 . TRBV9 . TGTGCCAGCAGCACGGGGGGGCGGGAAAAACTGTTTTTT CASSTGGREKLFF
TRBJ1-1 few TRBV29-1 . TGCAGCGCTAGACAGATGAACACTGAAGCTTTCTTT CSARQMNTEAFF
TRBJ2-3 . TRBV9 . TGTGCCAGCAGCCTCCCCGGAGATACGCAGTATTTT CASSLPGDTQYF
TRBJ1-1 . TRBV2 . TGTGCCAGCAGTATCTATGGGAGGAACACTGAAGCTTTCTTT CASSIYGRNTEAFF
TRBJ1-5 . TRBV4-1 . TGCGCCAGCAGCCAAACGGGGGGGGGCAGTCAGCCCCAGCATTTT CASSQTGGGSQPQHF
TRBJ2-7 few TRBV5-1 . TGCGCCAGCAGCTTGGCCAGGGCAGAAGAGCAGTACTTC CASSLARAEEQYF
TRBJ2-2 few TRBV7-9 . TGTGCCAGCAGCTACTGGACGGGGACCGGGGAGCTGTTTTTT CASSYWTGTGELFF
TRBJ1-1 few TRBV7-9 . TGTGCCAGCAGCCACACGAACACTGAAGCTTTCTTT CASSHTNTEAFF
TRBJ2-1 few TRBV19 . TGTGCCAGTAGTATTAGCGTAAGCTCCTACAATGAGCAGTTCTTC CASSISVSSYNEQFF
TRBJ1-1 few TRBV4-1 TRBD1 TGCGCCAGCAGAACAGGGGGCTACTCTTTGGTCACTGAAGCTTTCTTT CASRTGGYSLVTEAFF
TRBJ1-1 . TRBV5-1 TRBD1 TGCGCCAGCAGCTTGGGACAGGGACTGAACACTGAAGCTTTCTTT CASSLGQGLNTEAFF
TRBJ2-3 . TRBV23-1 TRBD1 TGCGCCAGCAGTCCCAGGGGGACCACAGATACGCAGTATTTT CASSPRGTTDTQYF
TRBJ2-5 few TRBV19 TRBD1 TGTGCCAGTAGTATAACCGGGACAGGGTTGTCGGAGACCCAGTACTTC CASSITGTGLSETQYF
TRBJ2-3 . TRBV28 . TGTGCCAGCAGCGTGACTTCAGGGGCAAGCACAGATACGCAGTATTTT CASSVTSGASTDTQYF
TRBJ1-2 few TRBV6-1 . TGTGCCAGCAGTGAAGCAAGGACAGCTCTCTATGGCTACACCTTC CASSEARTALYGYTF
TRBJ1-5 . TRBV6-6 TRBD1 TGTGCCAGCAGCCCACAGGGGGCTAGCAATCAGCCCCAGCATTTT CASSPQGASNQPQHF
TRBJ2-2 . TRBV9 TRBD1 TGTGCCAGCAGCGTAGCTACAGGGGCGTTGAACACCGGGGAGCTGTTTTTT CASSVATGALNTGELFF
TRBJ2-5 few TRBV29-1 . TGCAGCGCCGACCCAGGGGGAGGCGAGACCCAGTACTTC CSADPGGGETQYF
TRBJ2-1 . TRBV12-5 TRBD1 TGTGCTAGTGGTTTGGTACCAGGGGGTAATGAGCAGTTCTTC CASGLVPGGNEQFF
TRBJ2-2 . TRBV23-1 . TGCGCCAGCAGTCAGTCTTTGGGGGCCTCCTATACCGGGGAGCTGTTTTTT CASSQSLGASYTGELFF
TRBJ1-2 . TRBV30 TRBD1 TGTGCCTGGAGCCGGGACAGGGAGGTGAGGAATGGCTACACCTTC CAWSRDREVRNGYTF
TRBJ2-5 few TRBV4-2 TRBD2 TGTGCCAGCAGCCAGGCCACCGGGACTAGCGGCCAAGAGACCCAGTACTTC CASSQATGTSGQETQYF
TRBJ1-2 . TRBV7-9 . TGTGCCAGCAGCTTGTCCAGGGGAAGCTATGGCTACACCTTC CASSLSRGSYGYTF
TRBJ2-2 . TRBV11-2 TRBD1 TGTGCCAGCAGGACCGGGACAGGGGGTGTCGGGGAGCTGTTTTTT CASRTGTGGVGELFF
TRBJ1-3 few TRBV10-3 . TGTGCCATCACCTCTCAGGCTGGAAACACCATATATTTT CAITSQAGNTIYF
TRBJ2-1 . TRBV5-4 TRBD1 TGTGCCAGCAGCACCTCCGGGACAGGGACCTACAATGAGCAGTTCTTC CASSTSGTGTYNEQFF
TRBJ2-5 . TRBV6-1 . TGTGCCAGCAGTGAAGACCTACGTGGGAGCGGTGAGACCCAGTACTTC CASSEDLRGSGETQYF
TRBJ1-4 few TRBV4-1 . TGCGCCAGCAGGGACAGATATAATGAAAAACTGTTTTTT CASRDRYNEKLFF
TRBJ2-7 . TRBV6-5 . TGTGCCAGCAGTTACTCGGGGGGGCGAGAATCCTACGAGCAGTACTTC CASSYSGGRESYEQYF
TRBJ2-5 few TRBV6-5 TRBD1 TGTGCCGTAGGGACAGGGGTCGGGGAGACCCAGTACTTC CAVGTGVGETQYF
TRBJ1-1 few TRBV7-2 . TGTGCCAGCAGCTTGACAGCGATTATGAACACTGAAGCTTTCTTT CASSLTAIMNTEAFF
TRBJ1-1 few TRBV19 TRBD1 TGTGCCAGTAAGCGACAGGGGAACACTGAAGCTTTCTTT CASKRQGNTEAFF
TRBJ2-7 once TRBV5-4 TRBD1 TGTGCCAGCAGCTCCCCGGGACAGGCGACCTACGAGCAGTACTTC CASSSPGQATYEQYF
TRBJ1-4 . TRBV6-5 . TGTGCCAGCAGTTACAACAGAAGGGAAAAACTGTTTTTT CASSYNRREKLFF
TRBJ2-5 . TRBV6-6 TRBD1 TGTGCCAGCTTGACAGGGGGCAGGGAGACCCAGTACTTC CASLTGGRETQYF
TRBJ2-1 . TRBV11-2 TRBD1 TGTGCCAGCAGCTTTTGGACAGGGTCCTACAATGAGCAGTTCTTC CASSFWTGSYNEQFF
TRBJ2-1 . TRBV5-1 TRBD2 TGCGCCAGCAGCTCTAGCGGGAGGAGCTACAATGAGCAGTTCTTC CASSSSGRSYNEQFF
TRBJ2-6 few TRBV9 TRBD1 TGTGCCAGCAGCTCCAGACAGGGCGGATACTCTGGGGCCAACGTCCTGACTTTC CASSSRQGGYSGANVLTF
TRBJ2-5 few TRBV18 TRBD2 TGTGCCAGCTCACCACCAGGACTAGCGGGAGGAGAGACCCAGTACTTC CASSPPGLAGGETQYF
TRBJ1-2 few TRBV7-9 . TGTGCCAGCAGTCGCCGGGAAAATGGCTACACCTTC CASSRRENGYTF
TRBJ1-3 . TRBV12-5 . TGTGCTAGTGGTTCTTCCGACAAACCACAGAGCTCTGGAAACACCATATATTTT CASGSSDKPQSSGNTIYF
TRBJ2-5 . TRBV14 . TGTGCCAGCAGCCAAACAGGACATCCGGGAGAGACCCAGTACTTC CASSQTGHPGETQYF
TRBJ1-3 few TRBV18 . TGTGCCAGCTCACCACTAACAGGTCGGGCCTCTGGAAACACCATATATTTT CASSPLTGRASGNTIYF
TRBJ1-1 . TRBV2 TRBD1 TGTGCCAGCAGCGGCGGGACAGATAATGAAGCTTTCTTT CASSGGTDNEAFF
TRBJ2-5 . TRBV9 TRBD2 TGTGCCAGCAGCGTAGGTGGGGGGGGACAAGAGACCCAGTACTTC CASSVGGGGQETQYF
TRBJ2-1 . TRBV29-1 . . CSVCDRYPCNEQFF
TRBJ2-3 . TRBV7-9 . TGTGCCAGCAGCCACAGTGCGTCCACGCAGTATTTT CASSHSASTQYF
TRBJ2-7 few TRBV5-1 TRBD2 TGCGCCAGCACCCCCGGCGGGGGAGCGGGCGCCTACGAGCAGTACTTC CASTPGGGAGAYEQYF
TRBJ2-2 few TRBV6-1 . TGTGCCAGCCACAGGGTGGCAGCCGGGGAGCTGTTTTTT CASHRVAAGELFF
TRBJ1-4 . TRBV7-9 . TGTGCCAGCAGCCACGGACAGATGATGAATGAAAAACTGTTTTTT CASSHGQMMNEKLFF
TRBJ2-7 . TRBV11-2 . TGTGCCAGCTCACCTGACAGGTCCTACGAGCAGTACTTC CASSPDRSYEQYF
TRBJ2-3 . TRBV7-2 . TGTGCCAGCAGCCCGAGGGCAAGCACAGATACGCAGTATTTT CASSPRASTDTQYF
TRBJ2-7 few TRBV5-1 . TGCGCCAGCAGCTTGGATGCCAGGGTCCACGAGCAGTACTTC CASSLDARVHEQYF